This TCR beta chain appears in the sequencing data of a study of blood T cell repertoires in COVID-19. Looking at the study overall: The samples span acute and convalescent COVID-19 from the United States, Italy and Spain. Sources were T cells, B-cell-depleted T cells, or PBMCs; the material itself was cDNA or gDNA.

Original processing notes: By means of reference gene primer amplification, nucleated cell counts were estimated. TCRdb's copy holds only in-frame clones and misses some; the assay was immunoSEQ multiplex PCR. The V and J calls and clone size come from that table; D and trimming were worked out from the DNA. Found here are some 250,000 clones, 65% to 85% of them singletons; the top ten hold around 26%. The source is a man in his forties with acute or convalescent COVID-19. Sequenced: peripheral blood.

The CDR3 sequence is CASSLDRDEGTEAFF. The CDR3 bases are TGCGCCAGCAGCTTGGACAGGGATGAAGGCACTGAAGCTTTCTTT. The rearrangement links TRBV5-1 to TRBJ1-1; a weak D match, TRBD1 (6 bases). The CDR3 covers 15 residues. V lost 0 bases and J 4 bases, leaving 13 bases between the germline ends. Germline V gene data show CDR1 as SGHRS and CDR2 as YFSETQ. Combining the CDR3 with reference TRBV5-1 and TRBJ1-1 gives the whole variable domain KAGVTQTPRYLIKTRGQQVTLSCSPISGHRSVSWYQQTPGQGLQFLFEYFSETQRNKGNFPGRFSGRQFSNSRSEMNVSTLELGDSALYLCASSLDRDEGTEAFFGQGTRLTVV.